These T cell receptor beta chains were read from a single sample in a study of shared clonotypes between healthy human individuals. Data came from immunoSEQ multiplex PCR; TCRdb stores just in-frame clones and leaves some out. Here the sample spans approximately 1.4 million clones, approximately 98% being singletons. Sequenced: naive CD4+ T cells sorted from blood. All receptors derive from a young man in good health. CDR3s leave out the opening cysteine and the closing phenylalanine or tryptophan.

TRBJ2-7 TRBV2 ASSARYLTSGVSYEQY
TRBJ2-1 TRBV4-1 ASSQERLAGGYEQF
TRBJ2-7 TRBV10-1 ASSESGRGRVNEQY
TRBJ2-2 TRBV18 ASSPPGTSRNTGELF
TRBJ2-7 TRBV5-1 ASSLAYLAGTSGRAYEQY
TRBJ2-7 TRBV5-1 ASSGQAPAEEQY
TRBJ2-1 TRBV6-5 ASRMGLAYNEQF
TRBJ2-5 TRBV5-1 ASSYGLAIQETQY
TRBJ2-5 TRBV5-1 ASSLVAGSETQY
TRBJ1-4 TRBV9 ASSVDSAEKLF
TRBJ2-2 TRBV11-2 ASSVTQGTNTGELF
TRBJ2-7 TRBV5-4 ASSLERFAYEQY
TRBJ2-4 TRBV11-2 ASSLLVASAKNIQY
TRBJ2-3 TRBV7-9 ASSPKTENTDTQY
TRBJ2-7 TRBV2 ASSGWGGRAEHEQY
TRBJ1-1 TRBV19 ASSISGRNTEAF
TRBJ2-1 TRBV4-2 ASSHDGSSYNEQF
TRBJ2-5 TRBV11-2 ASSPGTAQETQY
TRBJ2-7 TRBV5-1 ASSLGQGVFYEQY
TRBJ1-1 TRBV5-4 ASSFGGASEAF
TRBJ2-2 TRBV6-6 ASSSTGRAGELF
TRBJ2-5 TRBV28 ASSLPTGTETQY
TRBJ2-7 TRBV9 ASSTGTSGDGPYEQY
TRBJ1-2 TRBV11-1 ASSSGGAASDGYT
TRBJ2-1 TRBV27 ASSGQGSEQF
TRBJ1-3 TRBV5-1 ASSLFEAGNTIY
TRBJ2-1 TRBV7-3 ASSFRQRAYNEQF
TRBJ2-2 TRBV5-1 ASSLNRASGELF
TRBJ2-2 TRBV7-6 ASSLVKLGGELF
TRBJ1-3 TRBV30 AWSSQSGNTIY
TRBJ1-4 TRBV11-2 ASSLDGWNEKLF
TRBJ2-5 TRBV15 ATSTGLAGAGETQY
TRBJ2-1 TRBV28 ASRSSGRINNEQF
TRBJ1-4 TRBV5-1 ASSLEGQGDEKLF
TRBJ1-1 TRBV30 AWSRSRGEKRDTEAF
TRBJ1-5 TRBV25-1 ASSEYQGNQPQH
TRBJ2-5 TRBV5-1 ASSSSGTGEETQY
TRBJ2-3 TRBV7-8 ASSLVGSDTQY
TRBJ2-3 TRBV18 ASSPLAGAPDTQY
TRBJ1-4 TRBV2 ASSAVTGAYEKLF